The 21 T cell receptor beta chains below all came from one sample that was sequenced in a study of T cells after yellow fever vaccination. TCRdb processed the 5' RACE reads anew with MiXCR; each CDR3 protein has one entry. Altogether hundreds of thousands of distinct CDR3 sequences are present, less than 9.5% being singletons, with the ten largest covering around 3.3%. The sequencing here drew on CD4+ T cells sorted from PBMCs, taken 5 days after the yellow fever booster vaccination. The receptors originated from a man between 18 and 29 years old who received the YFV17D yellow fever vaccine.

The J gene is TRBJ2-1, the V gene TRBV6-2 or TRBV6-3; no reliable D call. V lost 5 bases and J lost 11, with 10 bases in between. There are 11 residues in the CDR3. CDR1 and CDR2 (germline): MNHEY, SVGEGT. The CDR3 spells CASSHFSQQFF. The CDR3 nucleotides are TGTGCCAGCAGTCACTTTTCCCAGCAGTTCTTC.

This clonotype was seen at least ten times. The chain carries TRBV5-1 and TRBJ2-3; D call uncertain. Germline V gene sequence: CDR1 SGHRS, CDR2 YFSETQ. The V and J ends lost 3 bases and 0 bases respectively, with 5 bases between them. This CDR3 is 13 amino acids long. The CDR3 DNA sequence: TGCGCCAGCAGCTCGATTAGCACAGATACGCAGTATTTT. Amino acids: CASSSISTDTQYF. Drawing the rest from reference TRBV5-1 and TRBJ2-3, the complete variable domain is KAGVTQTPRYLIKTRGQQVTLSCSPISGHRSVSWYQQTPGQGLQFLFEYFSETQRNKGNFPGRFSGRQFSNSRSEMNVSTLELGDSALYLCASSSISTDTQYFGPGTRLTVL.

A few counts support this clonotype. The V and J genes are TRBV12-5 and TRBJ2-5, with 7 positions matching TRBD2. This CDR3 region has 13 residues. Germline V CDR1 and CDR2: LGHNT, FRNRAP. V dropped 7 bases and J dropped 6; count of bases not matched to a gene: 8. The DNA of the CDR3 is TGTGCTAGTGCCTTCGGGGGGACCAAGACCCAGTACTTC. This encodes CASAFGGTKTQYF.

This clonotype was recorded a few times. This sequence joins TRBV20-1 and TRBJ2-1; D gene ambiguous. Trimming cost V 0 bases and J 4 bases, with 1 base left between them. This CDR3 is 11 amino acids long. Germline V gene lookup returns CDR1 DFQATT and CDR2 SNEGSKA (reference sequence). The CDR3 nucleotides are TGCAGTGCTAGAGAATACAATGAGCAGTTCTTC. The encoded protein is CSAREYNEQFF.

This clonotype was observed at least ten times. The gene calls are TRBV6-5 and TRBJ2-1, with D perhaps matching TRBD2 (6 bases). V was pared by 2 bases and J by 1 base, with 9 bases between. The CDR3 runs to 15 residues. Per germline, CDR1 MNHEY and CDR2 SVGAGI. The DNA for the CDR3 is TGTGCCAGCAGTTACCGCGCGGGGTCCTACAATGAGCAGTTCTTC. It is translated as CASSYRAGSYNEQFF.

This clonotype was counted a few times. The chain uses TRBV12-3 or TRBV12-4 and TRBJ1-4; perhaps TRBD1 as D (5 bases). The CDR3 length is 15 residues. V was clipped by 4 bases and J by 5 bases, with 14 bases between them. The CDR3 sequence is CASSSTGGPNEKLFF. CDR3 DNA sequence: TGTGCCAGCAGTTCGACTGGGGGACCCAATGAAAAACTGTTTTTT.

This sequence joins TRBV7-2 and TRBJ2-1, with TRBD1 matching over 8 bases. The CDR3 extends over 17 amino acids. V was pared by 5 bases and J by 7 bases, with 16 bases of the junction left unmatched. Germline CDR1 is SGHTA and CDR2 is FQGNSA. The CDR3 is CASSLTGAIVSRNEQFF. DNA for the CDR3: TGTGCCAGCAGCCTGACAGGGGCCATAGTATCCCGTAATGAGCAGTTCTTC.

This clonotype was seen a few times. The chain has TRBV5-1 and TRBJ2-5, with D perhaps matching TRBD2 (6 bases). V was clipped by 7 bases and J by 1 base, with 17 bases between them. This CDR3 is 15 amino acids long. From germline, CDR1 is SGHRS and CDR2 YFSETQ. CDR3 in DNA: TGCGCCAGCTCATTTCTCGGGGGATCCCAAGAGACCCAGTACTTC. This sequence encodes CASSFLGGSQETQYF.

This clonotype was found many times. The rearrangement links TRBV20-1 to TRBJ2-4, with 8 bases lining up with TRBD1. The CDR3 contains 14 residues. Germline CDR1 is DFQATT and CDR2 is SNEGSKA (reference sequence). With V trimmed by 5 bases and J by 1 base, 4 bases remained unmatched. CDR3 protein: CSAGQGTAKNIQYF. CDR3 DNA sequence: TGCAGTGCTGGACAGGGAACGGCCAAAAACATTCAGTACTTC.

This clonotype was observed a handful of times. This sequence joins TRBV4-3 and TRBJ2-7; TRBD2 is a possible D gene (5 bases). The CDR3 runs to 14 residues. Germline V gives CDR1 LGHNA, CDR2 YSLEER. Trimming cost V 0 bases and J 5 bases, with 11 bases left between them. This CDR3 is CASSQDRGWNEQYF. In nucleotides, the CDR3 is TGCGCCAGCAGCCAAGATCGGGGTTGGAACGAGCAGTACTTC.

A note on this clonotype: The junction does not match germline at one end; this may be a read error. V is TRBV7-7 and J is TRBJ1-2; 9 nucleotides agree with TRBD1. Germline V gene lookup returns CDR1 SSHAT and CDR2 FNYEAQ (reference sequence). The CDR3 is 20 residues long. CDR3 in amino acids: CASSLVLSYGQGINNYGYTF. The CDR3 DNA reads as TGTGCTAGCAGCTTAGTTCTGAGCTACGGACAGGGGATTAATAACTATGGCTACACCTTC.

This clonotype has only a few counts. The chain recombines TRBV7-2 with TRBJ1-5, with a tentative D call TRBD1 (6 bases). The CDR3 consists of 16 residues. V gave up 3 bases and J gave up 0 bases, with 12 bases separating them. Germline CDR1 and CDR2: SGHTA and FQGNSA. CDR3 DNA: TGTGCCAGCAGCTTGATAGGGGGGACTAGCAATCAGCCCCAGCATTTT. This sequence encodes CASSLIGGTSNQPQHF.

There are a few counts of this clonotype. The chain couples TRBV18 to TRBJ1-1, with a tentative D call TRBD1 (5 bases). V was trimmed by 2 bases and J by 4 bases, leaving 17 bases between them. The germline gives CDR1 KGHSH, CDR2 LQKENI. The CDR3 runs 16 residues. CDR3 sequence: CASSPSRPGGTTEAFF. The CDR3 DNA reads TGTGCCAGCTCACCATCGAGACCGGGCGGGACCACTGAAGCTTTCTTT.

This chain uses TRBV6-5 with TRBJ2-1; D gene uncertain. The ends were cut back, 6 bases at V and 4 bases at J, with 10 bases in the middle. CDR1 is MNHEY and CDR2 is SVGAGI in the germline V gene. CDR3 length: 13 residues. The CDR3 region has the DNA TGTGCCAGCAGGGGGTTGGGGTACAATGAGCAGTTCTTC. This gives the protein CASRGLGYNEQFF.

The chain carries TRBV7-9 and TRBJ2-5; tentatively, D is TRBD1 or TRBD2 (5 bases each). Trimming left V 4 bases short and J 0 bases short, with 12 bases between. Germline CDR1 SEHNR, CDR2 FQNEAQ (reference sequence). CDR3 size: 15 residues. The CDR3 sequence is CASSSRDLYQETQYF. The CDR3 DNA reads TGTGCCAGCAGCTCCCGGGACCTGTACCAAGAGACCCAGTACTTC.

There are many counts of this clonotype. V and J are TRBV4-1 and TRBJ1-3; D is ambiguous. Germline loops: CDR1 MGHRA, CDR2 YSYEKL. The CDR3 consists of 12 residues. V shed 3 bases and J shed 6 bases, with 6 bases lying between them. CDR3 loop: CASSQGLNTIYF. Written as DNA, the CDR3 is TGCGCCAGCAGCCAGGGCCTAAACACCATATATTTT.

The V call is TRBV5-1, the J call TRBJ1-2, with 8 bases aligning to TRBD1. Germline loops: CDR1 SGHRS, CDR2 YFSETQ. CDR3 length: 15 residues. Losses at the gene ends were 0 bases for V and 4 bases for J; bases not matched to a gene: 5. In nucleotides, the CDR3 is TGCGCCAGCAGCTTGGTGCCGGGACAGGCCTATGGCTACACCTTC. Protein sequence: CASSLVPGQAYGYTF.

V is TRBV6-5 and J is TRBJ1-2, with D possibly being TRBD1 (5 bases). Germline CDR1 and CDR2: MNHEY and SVGAGI. This CDR3 spans 17 amino acids. The germline V and J ends were trimmed by 5 bases and 0 bases, with 19 bases remaining between them. In nucleotides, the CDR3 is TGTGCCAGCAGTCCAGCGAAGACAGTGACAGCTAACTATGGCTACACCTTC. It is translated as CASSPAKTVTANYGYTF.

The chain recombines TRBV2 with TRBJ2-5; a weak D match, TRBD2 (5 bases). V was pared by 5 bases and J by 7 bases, with 14 bases between. CDR3 length equals 13 residues. Per germline, CDR1 SNHLY and CDR2 FYNNEI. CDR3 DNA: TGTGCCAGCAGTCCGGGATATGAAGGGACCCAGTACTTC. Its translation: CASSPGYEGTQYF.

The rearrangement uses TRBV20-1 and TRBJ1-4, with D perhaps matching TRBD1 (6 bases). The CDR3 extends over 15 amino acids. Germline CDR1 and CDR2: DFQATT and SNEGSKA (reference sequence). Trimming took off 0 bases at V and 4 bases at J, with 12 bases between the two ends. The CDR3 loop is CSARDSGRGNEKLFF. In DNA form, the CDR3 reads TGCAGTGCTAGAGATTCGGGCAGGGGTAATGAAAAACTGTTTTTT.

This clonotype occurred a few times. The chain joins TRBV28 to TRBJ1-6; 9 bases line up with TRBD1. Trimming took 5 bases from V and 5 from J; bases not matched to a gene: 4. There are 15 residues in the CDR3. The germline gives CDR1 MDHEN, CDR2 SYDVKM. CDR3 protein: CASSAGTGHNSPLHF. DNA of the CDR3: TGTGCCAGCAGTGCCGGGACAGGGCATAATTCACCCCTCCACTTT.